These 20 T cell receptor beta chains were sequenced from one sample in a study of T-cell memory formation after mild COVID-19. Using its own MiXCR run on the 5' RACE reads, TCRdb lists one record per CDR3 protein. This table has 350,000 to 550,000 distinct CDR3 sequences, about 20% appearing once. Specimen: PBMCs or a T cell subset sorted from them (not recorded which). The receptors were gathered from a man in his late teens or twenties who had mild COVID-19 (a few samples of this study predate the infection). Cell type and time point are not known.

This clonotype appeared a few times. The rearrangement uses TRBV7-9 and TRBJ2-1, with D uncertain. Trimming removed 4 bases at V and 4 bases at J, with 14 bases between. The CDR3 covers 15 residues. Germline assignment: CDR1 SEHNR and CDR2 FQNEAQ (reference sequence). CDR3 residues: CASSSKREAYNEQFF. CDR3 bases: TGTGCCAGCAGCTCCAAACGAGAAGCATACAATGAGCAGTTCTTC.

CDR3 sequence: CASSQDRGGGTEAFF. The CDR3 DNA sequence: TGTGCCAGCAGCCAAGATAGGGGTGGAGGGACTGAAGCTTTCTTT. The rearrangement uses TRBV3-1 and TRBJ1-1; a possible D gene is TRBD1 (5 bases). This CDR3 comprises 15 residues. Germline lookup yields CDR1 LGHDT and CDR2 YNNKEL (reference sequence). V lost 0 bases to trimming and J lost 5 bases, with 13 bases between them.

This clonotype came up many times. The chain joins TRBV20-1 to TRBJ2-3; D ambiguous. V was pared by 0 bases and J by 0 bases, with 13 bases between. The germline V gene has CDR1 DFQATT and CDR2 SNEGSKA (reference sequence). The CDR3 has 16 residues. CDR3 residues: CSAREGSTFSTDTQYF. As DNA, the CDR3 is TGCAGTGCTAGAGAGGGGTCAACATTTAGCACAGATACGCAGTATTTT.

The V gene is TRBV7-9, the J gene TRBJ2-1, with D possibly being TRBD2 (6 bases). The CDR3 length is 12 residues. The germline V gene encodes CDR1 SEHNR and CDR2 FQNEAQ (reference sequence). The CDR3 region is CATKDRGNEQFF. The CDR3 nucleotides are TGTGCAACCAAAGACCGGGGGAATGAGCAGTTCTTC.

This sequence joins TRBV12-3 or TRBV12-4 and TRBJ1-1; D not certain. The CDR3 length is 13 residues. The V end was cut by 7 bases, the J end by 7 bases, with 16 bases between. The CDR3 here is CASIADGNGEAFF. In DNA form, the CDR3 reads TGTGCCAGCATTGCGGACGGGAACGGTGAAGCTTTCTTT.

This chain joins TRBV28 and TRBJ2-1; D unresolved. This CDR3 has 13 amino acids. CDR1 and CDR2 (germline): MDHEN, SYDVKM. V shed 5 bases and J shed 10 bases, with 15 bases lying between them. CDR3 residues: CASSATSHGEQFF. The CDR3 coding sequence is TGTGCCAGCAGTGCGACTTCTCACGGCGAGCAGTTCTTC.

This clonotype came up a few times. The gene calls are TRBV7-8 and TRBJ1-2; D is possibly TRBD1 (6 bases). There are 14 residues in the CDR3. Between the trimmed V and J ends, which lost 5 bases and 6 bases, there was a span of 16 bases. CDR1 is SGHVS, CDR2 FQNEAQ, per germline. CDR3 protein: CASSHREGGHGYTF. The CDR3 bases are TGTGCCAGCAGCCATAGGGAGGGGGGCCATGGCTACACCTTC.

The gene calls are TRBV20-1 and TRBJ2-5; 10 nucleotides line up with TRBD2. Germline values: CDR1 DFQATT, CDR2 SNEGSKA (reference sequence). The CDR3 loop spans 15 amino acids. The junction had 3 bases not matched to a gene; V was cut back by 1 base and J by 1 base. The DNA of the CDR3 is TGCAGTGCTAGAGCCCAGCGGGGGGGCCAAGAGACCCAGTACTTC. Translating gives CSARAQRGGQETQYF.

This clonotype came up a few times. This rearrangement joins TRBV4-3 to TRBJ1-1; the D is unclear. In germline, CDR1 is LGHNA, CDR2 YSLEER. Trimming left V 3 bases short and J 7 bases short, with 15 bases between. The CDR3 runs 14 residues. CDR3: CASSQFLGRDEAFF. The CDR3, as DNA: TGCGCCAGCAGCCAGTTCCTCGGACGTGATGAAGCTTTCTTT.

The chain's CDR3 is CASSRTGARVYEQYF. The CDR3 DNA reads as TGTGCCAGCAGCAGAACAGGGGCGCGTGTATACGAGCAGTACTTC. The V call is TRBV27, the J call TRBJ2-7, with 7 bases that match TRBD1. Trimming cost V 6 bases and J 4 bases; bases outside gene matches: 12. Germline V gives CDR1 MNHEY, CDR2 SMNVEV (reference sequence). The length of the CDR3 is 15 residues.

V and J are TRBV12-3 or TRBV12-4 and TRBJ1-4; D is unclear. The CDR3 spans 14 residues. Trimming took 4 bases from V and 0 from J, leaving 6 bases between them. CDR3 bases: TGTGCCAGCAGTTATGGGGCAACTAATGAAAAACTGTTTTTT. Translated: CASSYGATNEKLFF.

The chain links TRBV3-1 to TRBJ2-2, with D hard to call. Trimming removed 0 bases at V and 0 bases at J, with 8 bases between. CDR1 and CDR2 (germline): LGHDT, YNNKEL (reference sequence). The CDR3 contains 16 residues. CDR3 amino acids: CASSQDLRTNTGELFF. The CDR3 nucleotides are TGTGCCAGCAGCCAAGATCTCCGGACGAACACCGGGGAGCTGTTTTTT.

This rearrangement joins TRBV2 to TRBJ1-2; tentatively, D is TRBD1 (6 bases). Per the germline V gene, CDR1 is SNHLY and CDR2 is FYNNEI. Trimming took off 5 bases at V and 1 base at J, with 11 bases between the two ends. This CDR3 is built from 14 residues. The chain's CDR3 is CASSRRGSNYGYTF. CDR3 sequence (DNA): TGTGCCAGCAGTAGAAGGGGGAGTAACTATGGCTACACCTTC.

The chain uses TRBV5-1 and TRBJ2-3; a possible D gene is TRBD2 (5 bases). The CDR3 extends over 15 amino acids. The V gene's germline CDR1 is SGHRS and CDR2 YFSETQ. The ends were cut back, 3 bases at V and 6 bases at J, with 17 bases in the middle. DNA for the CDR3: TGCGCCAGCAGCTCCCCGGGGTTTACTGTGGATACGCAGTATTTT. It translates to CASSSPGFTVDTQYF.

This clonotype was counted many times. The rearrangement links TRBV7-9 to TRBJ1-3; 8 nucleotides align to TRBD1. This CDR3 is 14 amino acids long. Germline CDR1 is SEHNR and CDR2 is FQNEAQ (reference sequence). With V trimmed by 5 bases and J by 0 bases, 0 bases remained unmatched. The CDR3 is CASSTGGSGNTIYF. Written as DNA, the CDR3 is TGTGCCAGCAGCACAGGGGGCTCTGGAAACACCATATATTTT. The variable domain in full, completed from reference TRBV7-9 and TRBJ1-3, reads DTGVSQNPRHKITKRGQNVTFRCDPISEHNRLYWYRQTLGQGPEFLTYFQNEAQLEKSRLLSDRFSAERPKGSFSTLEIQRTEQGDSAMYLCASSTGGSGNTIYFGEGSWLTVV.

The CDR3, as DNA: TGTGCCAGCAGCCCATGGCGGGGGGCAGAGATGAATGAGCAGTTCTTC. Encoded protein: CASSPWRGAEMNEQFF. This chain joins TRBV27 and TRBJ2-1; 8 bases map to TRBD2. The germline CDR1 and CDR2 sequences are MNHEY and SMNVEV (reference sequence). The CDR3 is made up of 16 amino acids. V was pared by 6 bases and J by 7 bases, with 14 bases of the junction left unmatched.

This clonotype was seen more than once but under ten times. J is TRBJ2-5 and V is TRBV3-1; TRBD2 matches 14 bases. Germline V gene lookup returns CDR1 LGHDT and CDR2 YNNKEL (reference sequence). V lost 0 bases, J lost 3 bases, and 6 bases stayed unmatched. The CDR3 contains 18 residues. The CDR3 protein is CASSQDRTSGGIEETQYF. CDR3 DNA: TGTGCCAGCAGCCAAGATCGGACTAGCGGGGGGATAGAAGAGACCCAGTACTTC.

The CDR3 sequence: CATSSVDTQYF. CDR3 DNA: TGTGCCACCAGCAGCGTGGATACGCAGTATTTT. The V call is TRBV15, the J call TRBJ2-3; no firm D call. Trimming took 3 bases from V and 6 from J, leaving 4 bases between them. Per the germline V gene, CDR1 is LNHNV and CDR2 is YYDKDF (reference sequence). The CDR3 has 11 amino acids. The full variable domain, with the rest looked up from reference TRBV15 and TRBJ2-3, is DAMVIQNPRYQVTQFGKPVTLSCSQTLNHNVMYWYQQKSSQAPKLLFHYYDKDFNNEADTPDNFQSRRPNTSFCFLDIRSPGLGDTAMYLCATSSVDTQYFGPGTRLTVL.

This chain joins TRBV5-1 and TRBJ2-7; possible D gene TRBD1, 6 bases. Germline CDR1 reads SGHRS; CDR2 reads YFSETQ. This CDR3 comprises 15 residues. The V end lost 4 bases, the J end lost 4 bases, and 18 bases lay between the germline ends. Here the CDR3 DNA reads TGCGCCAGCAGCCGACAGCCGGGACATAGATACGAGCAGTACGTC. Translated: CASSRQPGHRYEQYV.

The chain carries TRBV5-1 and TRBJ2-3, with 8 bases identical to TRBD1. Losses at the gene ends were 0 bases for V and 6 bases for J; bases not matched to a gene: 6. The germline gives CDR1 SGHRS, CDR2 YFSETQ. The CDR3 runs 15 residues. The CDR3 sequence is CASSLDPGGGDTQYF. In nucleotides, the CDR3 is TGCGCCAGCAGCTTGGACCCAGGGGGCGGGGATACGCAGTATTTT.